The 8 T cell receptor beta chains in this list originate from one sample, sequenced in a study of shared clonotypes between healthy human individuals. Generated by immunoSEQ multiplex PCR, the TCRdb table keeps only in-frame clones and is missing some. The profile shows about a million clones, about 80% of them singletons. Sequencing used memory CD4+ T cells from PBMCs. The sample's subset: CD45RA-negative fraction. The receptors shown here come from a man between 18 and 35 years old in good health. Some clones in this sample may be carry-over from other donors' samples.

The chain is built from TRBV28 and TRBJ1-5; D is unresolved. Between the trimmed V and J ends, which lost 2 bases and 1 base, there was a span of 6 bases. Germline CDR1 is MDHEN and CDR2 is SYDVKM. The CDR3 runs to 14 residues. The CDR3 loop reads CASSLRSSNQPQHF. The CDR3 nucleotides read TGTGCCAGCAGTTTACGTTCGAGCAATCAGCCCCAGCATTTT.

This clone appeared many times. The rearrangement joins TRBV6-1 to TRBJ1-1; D is ambiguous. Trimming took 1 base from V and 0 from J, leaving 9 bases between them. The CDR3 is made up of 15 amino acids. CDR1 and CDR2 (germline): MNHNS, SASEGT. The CDR3: CASSEGRLMNTEAFF. The CDR3 DNA follows: TGTGCCAGCAGTGAAGGCAGACTAATGAACACTGAAGCTTTCTTT.

J is TRBJ2-5 and V is TRBV11-2; the match to TRBD2 covers 7 bases. Looked up from germline, CDR1 is SGHAT and CDR2 is FQNNGV. The CDR3 has 14 residues. Trimming at V came to 5 bases and at J to 2 bases, leaving 5 bases not matched to a gene. The CDR3 nucleotides read TGTGCCAGCAGCCGCGGGAGCACTCAAGAGACCCAGTACTTC. Translation gives CASSRGSTQETQYF.

The V and J genes are TRBV14 and TRBJ2-4; weak D call: TRBD1 (5 bases). The CDR3 consists of 14 residues. Germline-derived CDR1 and CDR2 are SGHDN and FVKESK. V was pared by 1 base and J by 9 bases, with 13 bases between. This chain's CDR3 is CASSQVGRQGIQYF. The CDR3 DNA is TGTGCCAGCAGCCAAGTGGGGCGGCAAGGCATTCAGTACTTC.

The J gene is TRBJ2-1, the V gene TRBV27; D may be TRBD1 (7 bases). Between the trimmed V and J ends, which lost 5 bases and 15 bases, there was a span of 20 bases. Germline V gene data show CDR1 as MNHEY and CDR2 as SMNVEV (reference sequence). The CDR3 is 13 amino acids. The CDR3 protein is CASSPSAGGLPFF. DNA for the CDR3: TGTGCCAGCAGTCCCTCGGCAGGGGGGCTACCGTTCTTC.

The CDR3 loop reads CASSQGMAQYEQYF. The CDR3 DNA sequence: TGCGCCAGCAGCCAAGGTATGGCCCAGTACGAGCAGTACTTC. The genes are TRBV4-3 and TRBJ2-7; no definite D call. The CDR3 runs to 14 residues. Germline-derived CDR1 and CDR2 are LGHNA and YSLEER. V shed 1 base and J shed 4 bases, with 11 bases lying between them.

J is TRBJ1-2 and V is TRBV30; D is unresolved. The V and J ends lost 5 bases and 8 bases respectively, with 12 bases between them. The CDR3 is 11 amino acids. Germline CDR1 GTSNPN, CDR2 SVGIG (reference sequence). DNA of the CDR3: TGTGCCTGGGATTTGGGCGGGGGCTACACCTTC. The encoded protein is CAWDLGGGYTF.

In regard to this clone: Other DNA sequences in this specimen translate into the identical CDR3. CDR3 nucleotides: TGTGCCAGCCGCTCAGATACGCAGTATTTT. Its translation is CASRSDTQYF. The chain links TRBV28 to TRBJ2-3; D remains unclear. V lost 8 bases, J lost 4 bases, and 4 bases lay in between. There are 10 residues in the CDR3. Germline CDR1 is MDHEN and CDR2 is SYDVKM.